The 27 T cell receptor beta chains given below trace back to one sample, sequenced in a study of sequential checkpoint blockade in melanoma. Treatment reported: randomized to nivolumab then ipilimumab (arm A) or the reverse (arm B). The protocol was immunoSEQ multiplex PCR, while the TCRdb copy is restricted to in-frame clones and leaves out a portion. The data show about 20,000 clones, with approximately 85% seen just once and roughly half held by the top ten. The source material was CD8+ T cells sorted from blood (inferred from file names), sampled from a patient given nivolumab and ipilimumab in sequence. The receptor source for this set is a human donor with melanoma.

The chain joins TRBV29-1 to TRBJ2-1, with 10 bases aligning to TRBD2. V lost 6 bases to trimming and J lost 4 bases; unmatched junction nucleotides: 6. CDR1 and CDR2 from the germline V gene are SQVTM and ANQGSEA. This CDR3 has 14 amino acids. The CDR3 here is CSVYTSGDYNEQFF. In DNA form, the CDR3 reads TGCAGCGTATATACTAGCGGGGATTACAATGAGCAGTTCTTC.

The CDR3 loop reads CASREAKGASGELFF. In DNA, the CDR3 is TGTGCCAGCAGAGAGGCGAAGGGGGCGTCCGGGGAGCTGTTTTTT. The chain links TRBV6-1 to TRBJ2-2, with 7 bases that match TRBD1. Germline V gene sequence: CDR1 MNHNS, CDR2 SASEGT. With V trimmed by 6 bases and J by 6 bases, 10 bases remained unmatched. The CDR3 sequence is 15 residues long.

This chain connects TRBV7-6 to TRBJ2-5; 7 bases are a match to TRBD1. The end of the DNA aligns better with TRBJ2-7, so the J call may be wrong. CDR3 size: 15 residues. The germline gives CDR1 SGHVS, CDR2 FNYEAQ. CDR3: CASSLGAGGSYEQYF. The CDR3 DNA is TGTGCCAGCAGCTTAGGGGCAGGGGGCTCCTACGAGCAGTACTTC.

This chain uses TRBV27 with TRBJ1-1, with unresolved D. Trimming cost V 3 bases and J 3 bases, with 14 bases left between them. Per germline, CDR1 MNHEY and CDR2 SMNVEV (reference sequence). The CDR3 contains 15 residues. The CDR3 bases are TGTGCCAGCAGTTTTCTCGACGGGAGGGACACTGAAGCTTTCTTT. Its translation: CASSFLDGRDTEAFF.

The chain couples TRBV6-6 to TRBJ1-5, with D perhaps matching TRBD1 (6 bases). The CDR3 sequence is 11 residues long. Germline V gives CDR1 MNHNY, CDR2 SVGAGI (reference sequence). V was trimmed by 10 bases and J by 5 bases, leaving 9 bases between them. The CDR3 loop is CATGVDQPQHF. The CDR3 region has the DNA TGTGCCACAGGGGTTGATCAGCCCCAGCATTTT.

V gene TRBV6-5 combines with J gene TRBJ1-2; no reliable D call. V gave up 8 bases and J gave up 3 bases, with 10 bases separating them. This CDR3 is 12 amino acids long. Germline V gene lookup returns CDR1 MNHEY and CDR2 SVGAGI. The CDR3 coding sequence is TGTGCCAGCTTGGGAGTGGACTATGGCTACACCTTC. This codes for CASLGVDYGYTF.

CDR3 DNA sequence: TGCGCCAGCAGCCAAGATCTGCCGACTAAGTACCAAGAGACCCAGTACTTC. Protein product: CASSQDLPTKYQETQYF. This chain connects TRBV4-3 to TRBJ2-5, with D perhaps TRBD2 (5 bases). The CDR3 contains 17 residues. V lost 0 bases and J lost 0, with 14 bases in between. Looked up from germline, CDR1 is LGHNA and CDR2 is YSLEER.

The chain is built from TRBV4-3 and TRBJ2-5, with D unresolved. The end of the DNA is better explained by TRBJ2-7, so the J call may be wrong. Germline assignment: CDR1 LGHNA and CDR2 YSLEER. The CDR3 is made up of 15 amino acids. CDR3 bases: TGCGCCAGCAGCCAAGATCGCCCGCGCGTCTACGAGCAGTACTTC. This encodes CASSQDRPRVYEQYF.

This clone was seen more than once but under ten times. The chain recombines TRBV19 with TRBJ2-1; D is ambiguous. The germline V gene has CDR1 LNHDA and CDR2 SQIVND (reference sequence). The CDR3 loop spans 12 amino acids. V was pared by 5 bases and J by 2 bases, with 4 bases between. CDR3 sequence reads: CASSQAYNEQFF. The CDR3 DNA follows: TGTGCCAGTAGTCAGGCCTACAATGAGCAGTTCTTC.

The genes are TRBV5-5 and TRBJ1-2; D is unresolved. Germline V gene data show CDR1 as SGHKS and CDR2 as YYEKEE (reference sequence). The CDR3 contains 13 residues. V shed 7 bases and J shed 1 base, with 11 bases lying between them. CDR3 in DNA: TGTGCCAGCCTTGCGGGTGGTAACTATGGCTACACCTTC. Its translation is CASLAGGNYGYTF.

As DNA, the CDR3 is TGTGCCAGCAGCTTAGGTATCTTAGCCAAAAACATTCAGTACTTC. Residues: CASSLGILAKNIQYF. The V call is TRBV13, the J call TRBJ2-4; D unclear. Germline assignment: CDR1 PRHDT and CDR2 FYEKMQ (reference sequence). CDR3 length equals 15 residues. V lost 0 bases, J lost 0 bases, and 6 bases lay in between.

The V and J genes are TRBV19 and TRBJ2-2, with 7 bases matching TRBD1. V shed 1 base, J shed 7 bases, and the junction held 6 bases outside the gene matches. The CDR3 totals 15 residues. Germline V gives CDR1 LNHDA, CDR2 SQIVND (reference sequence). The CDR3 coding sequence is TGTGCCAGTAGTATAGTTGCAGGGGGAGTCGGGGAGCTGTTTTTT. It yields the protein CASSIVAGGVGELFF.

V is TRBV28 and J is TRBJ1-4; D is undetermined. This CDR3 spans 14 amino acids. Germline CDR1 is MDHEN and CDR2 is SYDVKM. V dropped 3 bases and J dropped 0 bases, with 5 bases sitting between them. In nucleotides, the CDR3 is TGTGCCAGCAGTTTGAGATCAACTAATGAAAAACTGTTTTTT. This translates into CASSLRSTNEKLFF.

This rearrangement joins TRBV2 to TRBJ1-2; D possibly corresponds to TRBD1 (5 bases). V was shortened by 1 base and J by 6 bases, with 15 bases between the two germline ends. The germline CDR1 and CDR2 sequences are SNHLY and FYNNEI. The CDR3 loop spans 15 amino acids. In nucleotides, the CDR3 is TGTGCCAGCAGTGAAGGGGGGGTAATGGAGAATGGCTACACCTTC. Translated: CASSEGGVMENGYTF.

This rearrangement joins TRBV9 to TRBJ2-5; 12 bases match TRBD2. V shed 0 bases, J shed 3 bases, and the junction held 3 bases outside the gene matches. The CDR3 has 16 residues. The germline CDR1 and CDR2 sequences are SGDLS and YYNGEE. Here the CDR3 DNA reads TGTGCCAGCAGCGTAGTGGCTAGCGGGGGGGAAGAGACCCAGTACTTC. Translation gives CASSVVASGGEETQYF.

The V gene is TRBV27, the J gene TRBJ2-3, with 8 bases that match TRBD1. Trimming removed 5 bases from V and 2 bases from J; junction bases left unmatched: 9. Germline loops: CDR1 MNHEY, CDR2 SMNVEV (reference sequence). The CDR3 sequence is 16 residues long. The chain's CDR3 is CASSRRTGSLTDTQYF. The CDR3 region has the DNA TGTGCCAGCAGTAGAAGGACAGGGAGCCTCACAGATACGCAGTATTTT.

The chain links TRBV5-6 to TRBJ1-5; 8 positions match TRBD1. The V segment lost 0 bases and the J segment 6 bases; nucleotides outside the gene matches: 2. The CDR3 is 14 amino acids. The germline gives CDR1 SGHDT, CDR2 YYEEEE. Here the CDR3 reads CASSLAGGGQPQHF. The DNA of the CDR3 is TGTGCCAGCAGCTTGGCAGGGGGCGGTCAGCCCCAGCATTTT.

This clone is judged medium-sized (0.01 to 0.1%). The gene calls are TRBV28 and TRBJ1-5; 7 bases match TRBD1. Trimming took 4 bases from V and 1 from J; bases not matched to a gene: 10. The CDR3 loop spans 17 amino acids. In germline, CDR1 is MDHEN, CDR2 SYDVKM. This CDR3 reads CASSWPYRGSSNQPQHF. The CDR3 region has the DNA TGTGCCAGCAGTTGGCCGTACAGGGGTAGCAGCAATCAGCCCCAGCATTTT.

The genes are TRBV9 and TRBJ2-3, with TRBD1 identical over 8 bases. The CDR3 runs to 16 residues. V shed 4 bases, J shed 1 base, and the junction held 8 bases outside the gene matches. CDR1 is SGDLS and CDR2 is YYNGEE in the germline V gene. The CDR3 DNA sequence: TGTGCCAGCAGCCCGTCCGGGACAGGCCGCACAGATACGCAGTATTTT. Its protein product is CASSPSGTGRTDTQYF.

The chain carries TRBV19 and TRBJ2-3; D call uncertain. The V end lost 3 bases, the J end lost 4 bases, and 20 bases lay between the germline ends. The germline CDR1 and CDR2 sequences are LNHDA and SQIVND (reference sequence). The CDR3 consists of 17 residues. CDR3: CASSMRSAAEIADTQYF. The CDR3 coding sequence is TGTGCCAGTAGTATGAGGAGCGCCGCAGAAATTGCAGATACGCAGTATTTT.

The chain recombines TRBV27 with TRBJ2-1; D is possibly TRBD1 (7 bases). Germline CDR1 and CDR2: MNHEY and SMNVEV (reference sequence). This CDR3 spans 15 amino acids. Trimming took 8 bases from V and 4 from J, leaving 18 bases between them. The CDR3 sequence: CASEQGGLGYNEQFF. The CDR3 bases are TGTGCCAGCGAGCAGGGGGGCCTAGGGTACAATGAGCAGTTCTTC.

This sequence joins TRBV29-1 and TRBJ1-4, with 7 bases that match TRBD1. The CDR3 totals 13 residues. J gave up 6 bases and V 5 bases, and 6 bases lay outside the gene matches. Looked up from germline, CDR1 is SQVTM and CDR2 is ANQGSEA. CDR3 in DNA: TGCAGCGTTACCACAGGGGTCGATGAAAAACTGTTTTTT. This gives the protein CSVTTGVDEKLFF.

This clone has only a few counts. This chain connects TRBV4-2 to TRBJ2-1, with 8 bases aligning to TRBD2. With V trimmed by 0 bases and J by 8 bases, 12 bases remained unmatched. This CDR3 has 17 residues. CDR1 LGHNA and CDR2 YNFKEQ come from the germline V gene. The CDR3 DNA follows: TGTGCCAGCAGCCAAGATCCACCGGGGGGGCCTAGCGATGAGCAGTTCTTC. Translated: CASSQDPPGGPSDEQFF.

The chain carries TRBV21-1 and TRBJ1-2; the table's D call, TRBD1, was not checked against the DNA. TRBV21-1 is tagged as a pseudogene. There are 15 residues in the CDR3. The CDR3 DNA reads TGTGCCAGCAGCAGCAGGGGTTCTAATGAATATGGCTACACCTTC. Protein: CASSSRGSNEYGYTF.

The genes are TRBV6-1 and TRBJ2-5, with D possibly TRBD2 on 5 matching bases. The CDR3 has 10 residues. Trimming stripped 8 bases from V and 10 bases from J, with 11 bases between. In germline, CDR1 is MNHNS, CDR2 SASEGT. The CDR3 here is CASADYLQYF. In DNA, the CDR3 is TGTGCCAGCGCAGACTATCTCCAGTACTTC.

This sequence joins TRBV9 and TRBJ1-3, with D unclear. Germline CDR1 reads SGDLS; CDR2 reads YYNGEE. Trimming removed 4 bases from V and 0 bases from J, with 14 bases in between. The CDR3 contains 16 residues. This chain's CDR3 is CASSPPAGSSGNTIYF. CDR3 nucleotides: TGTGCCAGCAGCCCCCCGGCGGGTAGCTCTGGAAACACCATATATTTT.

CDR3 in amino acids: CASSQVTGGHSYTF. In nucleotides, the CDR3 is TGCGCCAGCAGCCAAGTGACAGGGGGCCATAGCTACACCTTC. This sequence joins TRBV4-3 and TRBJ1-2, with 10 positions matching TRBD1. The CDR3 has 14 residues. The ends lost 1 base at V and 9 bases at J; junction bases unmatched: 5. CDR1 LGHNA and CDR2 YSLEER come from the germline V gene.